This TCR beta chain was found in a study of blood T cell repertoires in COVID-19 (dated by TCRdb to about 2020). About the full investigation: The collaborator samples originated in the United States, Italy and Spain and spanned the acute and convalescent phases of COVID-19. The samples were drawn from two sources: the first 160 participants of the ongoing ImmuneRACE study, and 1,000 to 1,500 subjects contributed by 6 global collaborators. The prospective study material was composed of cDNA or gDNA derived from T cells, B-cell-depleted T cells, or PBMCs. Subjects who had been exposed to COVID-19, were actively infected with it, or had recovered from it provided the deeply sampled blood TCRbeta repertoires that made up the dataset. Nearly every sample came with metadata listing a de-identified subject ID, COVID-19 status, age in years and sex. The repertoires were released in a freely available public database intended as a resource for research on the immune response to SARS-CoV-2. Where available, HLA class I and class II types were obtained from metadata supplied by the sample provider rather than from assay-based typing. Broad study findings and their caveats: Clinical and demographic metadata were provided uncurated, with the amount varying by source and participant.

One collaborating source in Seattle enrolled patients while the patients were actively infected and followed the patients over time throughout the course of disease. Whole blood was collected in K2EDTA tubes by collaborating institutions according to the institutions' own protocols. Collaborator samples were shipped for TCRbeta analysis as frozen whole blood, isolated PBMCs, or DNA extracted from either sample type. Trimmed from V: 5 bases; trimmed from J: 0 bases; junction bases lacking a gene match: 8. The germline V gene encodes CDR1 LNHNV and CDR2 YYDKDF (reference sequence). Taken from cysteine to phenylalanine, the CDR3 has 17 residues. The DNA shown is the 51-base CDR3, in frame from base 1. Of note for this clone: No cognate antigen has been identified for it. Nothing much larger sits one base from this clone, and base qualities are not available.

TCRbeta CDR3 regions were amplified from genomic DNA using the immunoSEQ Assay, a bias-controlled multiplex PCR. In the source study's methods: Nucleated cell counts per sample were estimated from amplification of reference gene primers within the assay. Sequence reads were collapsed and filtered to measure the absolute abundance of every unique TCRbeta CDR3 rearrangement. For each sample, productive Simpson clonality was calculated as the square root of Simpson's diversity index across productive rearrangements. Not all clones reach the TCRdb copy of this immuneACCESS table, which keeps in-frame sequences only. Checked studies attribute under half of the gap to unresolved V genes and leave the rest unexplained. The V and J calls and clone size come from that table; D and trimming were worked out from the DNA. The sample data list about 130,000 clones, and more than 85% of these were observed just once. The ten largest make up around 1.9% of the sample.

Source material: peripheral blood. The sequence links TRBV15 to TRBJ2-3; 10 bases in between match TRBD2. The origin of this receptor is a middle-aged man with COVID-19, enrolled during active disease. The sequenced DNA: TGTGCCACCAGCTCGACGCGTAGCGGGAGGAGCACAGATACGCAGTATTTT. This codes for CATSSTRSGRSTDTQYF. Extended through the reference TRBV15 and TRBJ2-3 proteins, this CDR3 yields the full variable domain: DAMVIQNPRYQVTQFGKPVTLSCSQTLNHNVMYWYQQKSSQAPKLLFHYYDKDFNNEADTPDNFQSRRPNTSFCFLDIRSPGLGDTAMYLCATSSTRSGRSTDTQYFGPGTRLTVL.